These 32 T cell receptor beta chains came from one sample sequenced in a study of tissue T cells after allogeneic stem cell transplantation. This table comes from immunoSEQ multiplex PCR, and its TCRdb copy is limited to in-frame clones, with some not included. The profile shows approximately 50,000 clones, approximately 73% of them singletons. The sample comprised sorted cells pooled from one or two spleens. All receptors come from a pool of C57BL/6 mice in good health.

As for this clone: Mouse names are used for the genes. The CDR3 goes on 1 residue after the read ends, and that part is filled in from the germline J gene. The chain recombines TRBV2 with TRBJ2-3; D possibly corresponds to TRBD1 (6 bases). This CDR3 has 15 amino acids. V was cut by 2 bases and J by 4 bases, with 13 bases left in between. The germline V gene encodes CDR1 LGHNA and CDR2 YSYQKL. CDR3 DNA (partial): TGTGCCAGCAGCCAAACGGGGGACAAATCAGAAACGCTGTAT. Amino acid sequence: CASSQTGDKSETLY. The entire CDR3 is CASSQTGDKSETLYF.

This clone was recorded once. Gene names refer to mouse genes. The CDR3 end lies 1 residue beyond the end of the read and is filled in from the germline J gene. This rearrangement joins TRBV1 to TRBJ2-3; D is unclear. Germline V lookup: CDR1 NSQYPW, CDR2 LRSPGD (reference sequence). The CDR3 contains 15 residues. The V gene lost 1 base and the J gene lost 0 bases, with 8 bases spanning the gap. The sequenced part of the CDR3 DNA is TGCACCTGCAGTGCAGTCTTCTCTAGTGCAGAAACGCTGTAT. It codes for CTCSAVFSSAETLY. From start to end, the CDR3 is CTCSAVFSSAETLYF.

Turning to this clone: The listed genes are named as in mouse. The read halts 1 residue ahead of the CDR3 end, with the missing end drawn from the germline J gene. V gene TRBV2 combines with J gene TRBJ2-7; 12 nucleotides match TRBD2. There are 15 residues in the CDR3. V lost 0 bases and J lost 5; bases outside the gene matches: 2. From germline, CDR1 is LGHNA and CDR2 YSYQKL. This CDR3 reads CASSQDDWGGDEQYF. CDR3 bases read: TGTGCCAGCAGCCAAGATGACTGGGGGGGCGATGAACAGTAC.

As regards this clone: The genes are named according to mouse. The observed sequence ends 1 residue before the CDR3 terminus, with the missing tail filled in from the germline J gene. The V call is TRBV13-2, the J call TRBJ2-3; D may be TRBD1 (5 bases). The ends were cut back, 1 base at V and 0 bases at J, with 9 bases in the middle. The V gene's germline CDR1 is NNHNN and CDR2 SYGAGS (reference sequence). This CDR3 comprises 15 residues. This CDR3 reads CASGDRGSSAETLYF. The DNA read from the CDR3 is TGTGCCAGCGGTGATAGGGGTTCTAGTGCAGAAACGCTGTAT.

This clone was detected a few times. The gene names given are mouse names. The CDR3: CASSSGTGGYEQYF. The CDR3 bases that were read are TGTGCCAGCAGTTCCGGGACTGGGGGATATGAACAGTAC. The V gene is TRBV13-1, the J gene TRBJ2-7; 11 positions agree with TRBD2. The CDR3 end lies 1 residue beyond the end of the read and is filled in from the germline J gene. V lost 4 bases and J lost 4; bases outside the gene matches: 4. Germline-derived CDR1 and CDR2 are NSHNY and SYGAGN. The CDR3 contains 14 residues.

Notes on this clone: Mouse germline and gene names are used. The read terminates 1 residue before the CDR3 end, so the remaining end is supplied by the germline J gene. The V call is TRBV3, the J call TRBJ2-3; TRBD2 is a possible D gene (7 bases). Trimming left V 2 bases short and J 0 bases short, with 9 bases between. Germline V gene sequence: CDR1 SNHLY, CDR2 FYNGKV (reference sequence). CDR3 length: 15 amino acids. CDR3 DNA (partial): TGTGCCAGCAGCTTACTGGGGGCTAGTGCAGAAACGCTGTAT. Translation: CASSLLGASAETLY. The full CDR3 protein is CASSLLGASAETLYF.

A note on this clone: Any gene name here is a mouse gene name. Here the CDR3 reads CASATGEVFF. Incomplete CDR3 DNA: TGTGCCAGCGCTACAGGGGAGGTCTTC. The V and J genes are TRBV13-2 and TRBJ1-1; 7 bases agree with TRBD1. From the germline J gene comes the end of the CDR3, since the read stops 1 residue before it. CDR3 length: 10 amino acids. V was pared by 6 bases and J by 11 bases, with 4 bases of the junction left unmatched. Germline V gene sequence: CDR1 NNHNN, CDR2 SYGAGS (reference sequence).

To note about this clone: Mouse germline and gene names are used. The sequence runs out 1 residue before the end of the CDR3; the remainder is reconstructed from the germline J gene. V gene TRBV19 combines with J gene TRBJ1-1, with D tentatively TRBD1 (6 bases). Trimming took 1 base from V and 2 from J, leaving 12 bases between them. The CDR3 is 15 amino acids. The germline gives CDR1 FNHDT, CDR2 SITEND (reference sequence). Incomplete CDR3 DNA: TGTGCCAGCAGTATAAGTGGGACACCTAACACAGAAGTCTTC. Translation gives CASSISGTPNTEVF. The full CDR3 protein reads CASSISGTPNTEVFF.

On this clone: Gene names follow the mouse nomenclature. Read coverage stops 1 residue before the CDR3 terminus; the germline J gene supplies the remainder. The chain combines TRBV13-3 with TRBJ1-4; the match to TRBD1 covers 8 bases. Germline trimming cut 0 bases from V and 7 bases from J; bases unmatched to any gene: 5. The germline V gene encodes CDR1 NNHDY and CDR2 SYVADS. CDR3 length: 15 amino acids. Here the CDR3 reads CASSDEAGGPERLFF. The CDR3 DNA, read in part, is TGTGCCAGCAGTGATGAGGCAGGGGGCCCCGAAAGATTATTT.

As for this clone: The gene symbols are mouse symbols. The CDR3 end falls 1 residue outside the read, so it is completed with the germline J gene. The J gene is TRBJ2-5, the V gene TRBV31, with 7 positions matching TRBD2. This CDR3 contains 13 residues. CDR1 and CDR2 from the germline V gene are GKSSPN and SITVG. The trim removed 3 bases at V and 5 bases at J, leaving 5 bases unmatched. CDR3 DNA, as far as it was read: TGTGCCTGGAGGATGGGGGGTAGAGACACCCAGTAC. This gives the protein CAWRMGGRDTQY. The full CDR3 protein is CAWRMGGRDTQYF.

With regard to this clone: Each gene name is a mouse one. Coverage ceases 1 residue before the CDR3 finishes, and the germline J gene fills in the end. The rearrangement joins TRBV13-2 to TRBJ2-7; 11 nucleotides line up with TRBD2. CDR3 size: 15 residues. The germline V gene encodes CDR1 NNHNN and CDR2 SYGAGS (reference sequence). V was pared by 0 bases and J by 3 bases, with 2 bases of the junction left unmatched. CDR3 bases read: TGTGCCAGCGGTGATGCGGGACTGGGGGACTATGAACAGTAC. Protein product: CASGDAGLGDYEQY. The full CDR3 protein reads CASGDAGLGDYEQYF.

To note about this clone: Gene and germline names: mouse. Coverage ceases 1 residue before the CDR3 finishes, and the germline J gene fills in the end. The V call is TRBV26, the J call TRBJ2-3; D is undetermined. V shed 4 bases and J shed 3 bases, with 8 bases lying between them. Germline V lookup: CDR1 KGHPV, CDR2 FQNQEV (reference sequence). CDR3 length equals 13 residues. The chain's CDR3 is CASSPRQAETLYF. The CDR3 bases that were read are TGTGCCAGCAGTCCCAGACAAGCAGAAACGCTGTAT.

Of note for this clone: The gene symbols are mouse symbols. The part of the CDR3 DNA that was read is TGTGCCAGCAGTATAATGGGGGGGCAGCTCTAC. Its protein is CASSIMGGQLY. The complete CDR3 sequence is CASSIMGGQLYF. This chain joins TRBV19 and TRBJ2-2; D might be TRBD2 (5 bases). Read coverage stops 1 residue before the CDR3 terminus; the germline J gene supplies the remainder. Trimming removed 1 base from V and 8 bases from J, with 6 bases in between. The germline V gene encodes CDR1 FNHDT and CDR2 SITEND (reference sequence). The CDR3 is 12 residues long.

With respect to this clone: Gene names and germline refer to mouse. The sequence runs out 1 residue before the end of the CDR3; the remainder is reconstructed from the germline J gene. The chain carries TRBV12-2 and TRBJ2-5; 9 bases agree with TRBD1. The CDR3 loop spans 13 amino acids. The V gene's germline CDR1 is SGHLS and CDR2 HYDKME. V was clipped by 3 bases and J by 5 bases; unmatched bases: 2. The covered CDR3 bases are TGTGCCAGCTCTTGGGACAGGGCAGACACCCAGTAC. Its protein is CASSWDRADTQY. The whole CDR3 sequence is CASSWDRADTQYF.

This clone was counted once. Mouse gene names apply. Coverage ceases 1 residue before the CDR3 finishes, and the germline J gene fills in the end. The chain couples TRBV4 to TRBJ2-2, with 10 bases lining up with TRBD1. The CDR3 is 15 amino acids. Germline loops: CDR1 LGHDT, CDR2 YNNKQL (reference sequence). J gave up 3 bases and V 4 bases, and 2 bases lay outside the gene matches. The DNA read from the CDR3 is TGTGCCAGCAGCTGGGACAGGGGAGACACCGGGCAGCTCTAC. This gives the protein CASSWDRGDTGQLY. The entire CDR3 reads CASSWDRGDTGQLYF.

In the case of this clone: Each gene name is a mouse one. The sequenced fragment ends 1 residue before the CDR3 boundary, so the rest is inferred from the germline J gene. The rearrangement links TRBV12-1 to TRBJ2-2; TRBD2 agrees at 10 bases. Germline CDR1 SGHSN, CDR2 HYEKVE. The CDR3 is 17 residues long. V lost 0 bases to trimming and J lost 0 bases; unmatched junction nucleotides: 3. CDR3 DNA, as far as it was read: TGTGCCAGCTCTCTCAGGACTGGGGGTGCAAACACCGGGCAGCTCTAC. As protein: CASSLRTGGANTGQLY. The complete CDR3 sequence is CASSLRTGGANTGQLYF.

This clone was seen more than once but under ten times. Mouse gene names and germline throughout. The DNA ends 1 residue before the CDR3 does, and the rest of the CDR3 is filled in from the germline J gene. The rearrangement uses TRBV20 and TRBJ2-7; D is unclear. Germline lookup yields CDR1 GFQATS and CDR2 STVNSAI. The CDR3 spans 11 residues. The V end was cut by 1 base, the J end by 4 bases, with 5 bases between. Partial CDR3 DNA: TGTGGTGCTAGGGCCCGTTATGAACAGTAC. Translating it yields CGARARYEQY. Given in full, the CDR3 is CGARARYEQYF.

This clone was observed a few times. The genes and germline here are from mouse. Sequencing ends 1 residue short of the CDR3 end; the germline J gene provides the rest. The chain combines TRBV26 with TRBJ2-7; D perhaps matches TRBD1 (6 bases). Germline values: CDR1 KGHPV, CDR2 FQNQEV (reference sequence). This CDR3 is 11 amino acids long. The ends were cut back, 7 bases at V and 5 bases at J, with 9 bases in the middle. The CDR3 region is CASTHRDEQYF. CDR3 DNA, as far as it was read: TGTGCCAGCACCCACAGGGATGAACAGTAC.

About this clone: Any gene name here is a mouse gene name. The CDR3 is cut off 1 residue early in the read; its end comes from the germline J gene. This chain links TRBV13-1 with TRBJ2-2, with 11 bases matching TRBD1. CDR1 NSHNY and CDR2 SYGAGN come from the germline V gene. Trimming took 3 bases from V and 3 from J; bases not matched to a gene: 4. The CDR3 loop spans 16 amino acids. The part of the CDR3 DNA that was read is TGTGCCAGCAGTGGGACAGGGGGCCTAGACACCGGGCAGCTCTAC. Translating it yields CASSGTGGLDTGQLY. In full, the CDR3 is CASSGTGGLDTGQLYF.

Concerning this clone: Gene names are the mouse ones. Read sequence stops 1 residue before the CDR3 end, and the germline J gene provides the missing end. The chain recombines TRBV1 with TRBJ2-7; either TRBD1 or TRBD2 may supply D (5 bases each). V was trimmed by 0 bases and J by 5 bases, leaving 5 bases between them. CDR3 length: 12 amino acids. Germline CDR1 reads NSQYPW; CDR2 reads LRSPGD (reference sequence). Partial CDR3 DNA: TGCACCTGCAGTGCAGAGGGGGATGAACAGTAC. Translation gives CTCSAEGDEQY. The whole CDR3 sequence is CTCSAEGDEQYF.

Remarks on this clone: Gene names and germline match the mouse. The read gets to within 1 residue of the CDR3 end, and the germline J gene fills in the rest. The chain employs TRBV5 and TRBJ2-5; 11 bases line up with TRBD2. The CDR3 is 14 residues long. The germline gives CDR1 LGHNA, CDR2 YNLKQL (reference sequence). J gave up 4 bases and V 4 bases, and 1 base lay outside the gene matches. The CDR3 protein is CASSRDWGKDTQYF. The sequenced CDR3 bases are TGTGCCAGCAGCCGGGACTGGGGGAAAGACACCCAGTAC.

This clone was observed a few times. The genes and germline here are from mouse. The read comes to an end 1 residue before the CDR3 does, leaving the germline J gene to fill in the end. The same CDR3 arises from other DNA sequences in this sample as well. The J gene is TRBJ1-3, the V gene TRBV31, with no clear D. The CDR3 extends over 13 amino acids. Trimming removed 1 base from V and 0 bases from J, with 4 bases in between. CDR1 GKSSPN and CDR2 SITVG come from the germline V gene. The CDR3 sequence is CAWSRNSGNTLYF. Incomplete CDR3 DNA: TGTGCCTGGAGTCGGAATTCTGGAAATACGCTCTAT.

A word on this clone: The genes are named according to mouse. Read sequence stops 1 residue before the CDR3 end, and the germline J gene provides the missing end. The chain links TRBV15 to TRBJ1-2; 9 nucleotides align to TRBD1. The CDR3 consists of 15 residues. Germline loops: CDR1 SGHND, CDR2 FRSKSL. Trimming cost V 4 bases and J 1 base; bases outside gene matches: 4. The CDR3: CASSSRDRVNSDYTF. The DNA read from the CDR3 is TGTGCCAGCAGTTCCCGGGACAGGGTAAACTCCGACTACACC.

About this clone: Mouse gene names and germline throughout. CDR3 sequence: CASRGQGIAEQFF. The sequenced CDR3 bases are TGTGCCAGCAGGGGACAGGGGATTGCTGAGCAGTTC. This chain uses TRBV15 with TRBJ2-1; 10 bases are a match to TRBD1. Read sequence stops 1 residue before the CDR3 end, and the germline J gene provides the missing end. Germline V gives CDR1 SGHND, CDR2 FRSKSL. The CDR3 has 13 amino acids. V was pared by 6 bases and J by 6 bases, with 2 bases of the junction left unmatched.

With respect to this clone: The gene names here belong to mouse. The CDR3 extends 1 residue past the end of the read, so its final part is completed from the germline J gene. The rearrangement uses TRBV26 and TRBJ1-2, with D maybe TRBD1 (5 bases). Germline CDR1 is KGHPV and CDR2 is FQNQEV (reference sequence). The V and J ends lost 5 bases and 2 bases respectively, with 9 bases between them. The CDR3 is made up of 13 amino acids. The CDR3 spells CASSNGGNSDYTF. The DNA read from the CDR3 is TGTGCCAGCAGTAACGGGGGGAACTCCGACTACACC. Full variable domain (remainder filled in from reference TRBV26 and TRBJ1-2): NSKVIQTPRYLVKGQGQKAKMRCIPEKGHPVVFWYQQNKNNEFKFLINFQNQEVLQQIDMTEKRFSAECPSNSPCSLEIQSSEAGDSALYLCASSNGGNSDYTFGSGTRLLVI.

A few counts support this clone. Each gene name is a mouse one. The read terminates 1 residue before the CDR3 end, so the remaining end is supplied by the germline J gene. This chain links TRBV13-2 with TRBJ2-1, with 11 bases identical to TRBD2. This CDR3 has 15 amino acids. Germline CDR1 and CDR2: NNHNN and SYGAGS (reference sequence). V was pared by 5 bases and J by 2 bases, with 3 bases of the junction left unmatched. CDR3 DNA (partial): TGTGCCAGCGGGGAGACTGGGGGGGACTATGCTGAGCAGTTC. Its translation: CASGETGGDYAEQF. The CDR3 in full is CASGETGGDYAEQFF.

On this clone itself: Genes here carry mouse names. The CDR3 end lies 1 residue beyond the end of the read and is filled in from the germline J gene. The chain couples TRBV13-1 to TRBJ2-7; TRBD2 aligns across 8 bases. The CDR3 runs 15 residues. V lost 2 bases and J lost 4; bases outside the gene matches: 8. Germline CDR1 reads NSHNY; CDR2 reads SYGAGN. CDR3 DNA (partial): TGTGCCAGCAGTGAAGGCTGGGGGGCCCTTTATGAACAGTAC. Amino acids: CASSEGWGALYEQY. The whole CDR3 protein reads CASSEGWGALYEQYF.

Turning to this clone: Gene names refer to mouse genes. Sequencing ends 1 residue short of the CDR3 end; the germline J gene provides the rest. The chain has TRBV2 and TRBJ1-4, with 7 bases identical to TRBD1. The CDR3 totals 14 residues. After removal of 4 bases from V and 5 bases from J, the junction contained 4 bases not matched to a gene. Germline lookup yields CDR1 LGHNA and CDR2 YSYQKL. The CDR3 reads CASSPPGQNERLFF. The DNA read from the CDR3 is TGTGCCAGCAGCCCCCCGGGACAGAACGAAAGATTATTT.

Of note for this clone: Gene names and germline refer to mouse. Coverage ceases 1 residue before the CDR3 finishes, and the germline J gene fills in the end. Other DNA sequences within the sample encode an identical CDR3. This chain joins TRBV13-3 and TRBJ2-4; TRBD1 agrees at 12 bases. The length of the CDR3 is 16 residues. The junction had 1 base not matched to a gene; V was cut back by 2 bases and J by 0 bases. Germline-derived CDR1 and CDR2 are NNHDY and SYVADS. The chain's CDR3 is CASSEGTGGSQNTLYF. CDR3 bases read: TGTGCCAGCAGTGAAGGGACAGGGGGCAGTCAAAACACCTTGTAC.

Worth noting for this clone: Germline and genes: mouse. The CDR3 end lies 1 residue beyond the end of the read and is filled in from the germline J gene. This chain links TRBV2 with TRBJ2-1; D call uncertain. This CDR3 spans 16 amino acids. The germline CDR1 and CDR2 sequences are LGHNA and YSYQKL. V lost 1 base to trimming and J lost 0 bases, with 10 bases between them. The CDR3 bases that were read are TGTGCCAGCAGCCAAGTGGCTGGTTATAACTATGCTGAGCAGTTC. Its protein is CASSQVAGYNYAEQF. The entire CDR3 reads CASSQVAGYNYAEQFF.

As for this clone: The germline and genes are mouse ones. The read stops 1 residue short of the end of the CDR3; the missing end is completed from the germline J gene. The chain carries TRBV13-1 and TRBJ1-2, with a possible D match to TRBD1 (5 bases). The germline CDR1 and CDR2 sequences are NSHNY and SYGAGN. The CDR3 runs 12 residues. The ends were cut back, 3 bases at V and 4 bases at J, with 7 bases in the middle. The CDR3 DNA, read in part, is TGTGCCAGCAGTGGCGACAGCTCCGACTACACC. It is translated as CASSGDSSDYT. The entire CDR3 sequence reads CASSGDSSDYTF.

A note on this clone: Germline and genes here are mouse. The sequence runs out 1 residue before the end of the CDR3; the remainder is reconstructed from the germline J gene. The chain uses TRBV13-2 and TRBJ1-5, with TRBD1 identical over 8 bases. CDR3 length equals 15 residues. Germline trimming cut 2 bases from V and 3 bases from J; bases unmatched to any gene: 4. Looked up from germline, CDR1 is NNHNN and CDR2 is SYGAGS (reference sequence). The CDR3 bases that were read are TGTGCCAGCGGTGACGACAGGGGAGCCAACCAGGCTCCGCTT. Its translation: CASGDDRGANQAPL. The CDR3, in full, reads CASGDDRGANQAPLF.